This is a list of T cell receptor beta chains from one sample in a study of pediatric ulcerative colitis. Sequencing used immunoSEQ multiplex PCR; TCRdb keeps in-frame clones, though not all of them. Of 30,000 to 40,000 clones in the sample, 75% were seen once. Sequencing used gut tissue. These receptors originate from a boy aged 10-17 years with severe ulcerative colitis. CDR3s leave out the opening cysteine and the closing phenylalanine or tryptophan.

>TRBV9
ASSVAETQY
>TRBV19
ASSSKDSTDTQY
>TRBV29-1
RAGDVQNGYT
>TRBV7-2
ASSPAATRGNNEQF
>TRBV7-8
ASSPPGEVGTGELF
>TRBV7-9
ASSLLGGAYEQF
>TRBV5-1
ASSQTGGENTIY
>TRBV20-1
SAAPVYEQY
>TRBV20-1
SARTLNEQF
>TRBV10-3
AIRRGGETSTDTQY
>TRBV7-6
ASSPGQNYGYT
>TRBV6-5
ASRLGQAATYEQY
>TRBV7-8
ASSLSSPEPGNTIY
>TRBV19
ASVHRDPFAGELF
>TRBV9
ASSTGQGDEQY
>TRBV9
ASSIGFVSTDTQY
>TRBV9
ASSGHGGAYNEQF
>TRBV5-1
ASSFPKAGGPDGYT
>TRBV28
ASRTDRTNSPLH
>TRBV2
ASSDPDRVGAEAF
>TRBV6-1
ASWEETQY
>TRBV4-2
ASSQDWAGGSSYGYT
>TRBV6-1
ASSEAGRVNEKLF
>TRBV7-9
ASSPGDRVNTEAF
>TRBV10-3
AISERQNNQPQH
>TRBV27
ASARRGFNEKLF
>TRBV25-1
ASSTPGVGEQF
>TRBV6-1
ASSEVGGVGETQY
>TRBV19
ASSLGFGSSEQY
>TRBV18
ASSPGQANYGYT
>TRBV7-8
ASSLTSSGGYT
>TRBV10-2
ATQGPSYNEQF
>TRBV18
ASSPGPGNREKLF
>TRBV5-1
ASSLYGTGGEQY
>TRBV19
ATIDRNSGNTIY
>TRBV5-1
ASSLAPSEGRGETQY
>TRBV11-2
ASSREGRVSYGYT
>TRBV2
ASQGNTEAF
>TRBV12-5
ASGLVLGREGRPGELF
>TRBV5-1
ASSLSGSNEKLF
>TRBV2
ASNAGALKETQY
>TRBV6-5
AVSPGAGVTEAF
>TRBV4-1
ASSQASFEVAGDDEQF
>TRBV5-1
ASSPEGTGQGASGGNTIY
>TRBV27
ASSRSSTDTQY
>TRBV2
ASRRAGPLAKNIQY
>TRBV7-9
ASSWGLGETQY
>TRBV7-9
ASSLELVAVNNEQF
>TRBV27
ASSLSGGSEEQY
>TRBV27
ASSPSRTDKNYGYT
>TRBV29-1
SVAVSRTEAF
>TRBV2
ASSTGGWVQH
>TRBV5-1
ASSGRDATNEKLF
>TRBV5-8
ASSSVGGQYFYEQY
>TRBV15
ATSREGVGYGYT